This passage covers 5 T cell receptor beta chains from one sample sequenced in a study of CD8 T cells in ankylosing spondylitis. A single record per CDR3 protein comes from TCRdb applying MiXCR to the 5' RACE reads. The sample gives about 320,000 distinct CDR3 sequences, around a tenth of which show up once; roughly 9.5% is in the top ten. Sequencing used blood, either unsorted or a sorted T cell fraction (not recorded which). Receptors were obtained from a female donor with ankylosing spondylitis or in good health (not recorded which).

This clonotype was detected only once. A much larger clone lies one base from this, so it may be a read error. The chain links TRBV3-1 to TRBJ2-7; 7 positions agree with TRBD1. Germline V gene data show CDR1 as LGHDT and CDR2 as YNNKEL (reference sequence). The ends lost 4 bases at V and 3 bases at J; junction bases unmatched: 6. The CDR3 totals 14 residues. The CDR3 DNA reads as TGTGCCAGCAGCCCACTAGACAGGGTCTACGAGCAGTACTTC. This translates into CASSPLDRVYEQYF.

This clonotype was counted many times. This chain links TRBV9 with TRBJ2-1; either TRBD1 or TRBD2 may fit D (6 bases each). CDR3 size: 17 residues. Trimming took off 0 bases at V and 5 bases at J, with 18 bases between the two ends. The germline gives CDR1 SGDLS, CDR2 YYNGEE. In DNA, the CDR3 is TGTGCCAGCAGCGTAGATTCTCGAGGGGGGCCAAACAATGAGCAGTTCTTC. Its protein product is CASSVDSRGGPNNEQFF.

This clonotype was seen ten or more times. The chain is built from TRBV6-5 and TRBJ2-3; maybe TRBD2 (5 bases). CDR1 is MNHEY and CDR2 is SVGAGI in the germline V gene. Trimming removed 0 bases at V and 3 bases at J, with 10 bases between. This CDR3 is 15 amino acids long. In DNA, the CDR3 is TGTGCCAGCAGTTACTCGCTAGCAATTACAGATACGCAGTATTTT. Translating gives CASSYSLAITDTQYF.

This clonotype has more than one count but fewer than ten. The gene calls are TRBV6-2 or TRBV6-3 and TRBJ2-1; D is ambiguous. Germline lookup yields CDR1 MNHEY and CDR2 SVGEGT. The CDR3 length is 12 residues. V was trimmed by 8 bases and J by 4 bases, leaving 9 bases between them. This CDR3 is CASGLFYNEQFF. DNA of the CDR3: TGTGCCAGCGGCCTGTTTTACAATGAGCAGTTCTTC.

A few counts support this clonotype. J is TRBJ2-2 and V is TRBV10-3; the match to TRBD2 covers 9 bases. The CDR3 loop spans 13 amino acids. The trim removed 7 bases at V and 6 bases at J, leaving 3 bases unmatched. Germline lookup yields CDR1 ENHRY and CDR2 SYGVKD. The CDR3 nucleotides are TGTGCCATCAAACTAGCGGGTGCCGGGGAGCTGTTTTTT. Translating it yields CAIKLAGAGELFF.